This T cell receptor (beta chain) emerged from a study of T-cell memory formation after mild COVID-19. At the level of the study: TCR clusters largely stayed donor specific.

Per germline, CDR1 SGDLS and CDR2 YYNGEE. The CDR3 runs 16 residues. Trimming removed 4 bases from V and 4 bases from J; junction bases left unmatched: 12. MiXCR, applied by TCRdb to the 5' RACE reads, yields one record per CDR3 protein. Among roughly 600,000 distinct CDR3 sequences listed, over 15% were seen once. The receptor was isolated from an adult woman who had mild COVID-19 (a few samples of this study predate the infection). Cell type and time point are not known. Source material: PBMCs or a T cell subset sorted from them (not recorded which). The chain employs TRBV9 and TRBJ2-3, with 7 positions matching TRBD2. The CDR3 protein is CASSRLGGEGSDTQYF. CDR3 nucleotide sequence: TGTGCCAGCAGCCGGCTCGGTGGGGAGGGGTCAGATACGCAGTATTTT. Drawing the rest from reference TRBV9 and TRBJ2-3, the complete variable domain is DSGVTQTPKHLITATGQRVTLRCSPRSGDLSVYWYQQSLDQGLQFLIQYYNGEERAKGNILERFSAQQFPDLHSELNLSSLELGDSALYFCASSRLGGEGSDTQYFGPGTRLTVL.